The source of this TCR beta chain is a study of regulatory and conventional T cells in RAG deficiency (dated 2017 in TCRdb). A note on the overall study: To compare the diversity and composition of the repertoires of Treg, conventional CD4+ and CD8+ T cells between RAG-deficient patients and healthy controls, the study applied high-throughput TCR beta sequencing. Broader findings and caveats from the paper: Shorter CDR3 lengths were found in all patient T-cell subsets, and >75% Treg-Tconv repertoire overlap at nucleotide and amino acid level was observed in Omenn syndrome patients. Some T-cell subset analyses were not done for some subjects. Compared with controls, Omenn syndrome and CID/AS patients had approximately 100-fold fewer unique TCR beta sequences in Treg cells, whereas the reduction in the other subsets was around 9.1-fold. Markedly lower Shannon entropy and higher Simpson indices were observed in RAG-deficient patients than in control T-cell subpopulations. In Omenn syndrome patients, sorted CD25-high CD127-low cells may represent peripherally activated cells rather than bona fide Treg cells.

Details on this clone: What this receptor recognizes is not known. No base qualities exist here, and no much larger clone lies one base off it.

Repertoire analyses used under 10 healthy control donors as the comparison group. Before genomic DNA extraction, CD8+ T cells without CD4 were isolated from blood. Library preparation was by the immunoSEQ multiplex PCR assay. Genomic DNA from the sorted T-cell subsets was used to amplify and sequence rearranged TCR beta chain products. The authors' pipeline ran thus. Repertoire diversity of productive TCR beta rearrangements was quantified using Shannon entropy and Simpson indices. Clonal expansion was assessed by the summed frequency of the 100 most abundant productive TCR beta clonotypes among total reads. The TRB repertoires were scored with a self-reactivity index that is based on amino acid usage at CDR3beta positions 6 and 7. Two-way ANOVA was applied to the repertoire analyses, whereas Student t or Mann-Whitney tests were applied to the flow cytometric analyses. The clones in this table, taken by TCRdb from immuneACCESS, are in-frame only. Not every clone is retained; where verified, under half of the shortfall comes from an unresolved V gene, and the cause of the rest is unknown. Clonal size and the V and J genes are those of that table, whereas D and trimming came from the DNA. This sample holds 8,700 or so clones; more than 70% were observed only once. The biggest ten clones account for 34% of the sample.

From the cysteine up to the phenylalanine, the CDR3 has a length of 14 residues. Only CDR3 DNA remains: 42 bases, in frame from the first base. Via the germline V gene (reference sequence), CDR1 is GTSNPN and CDR2 SVGIG. Trimming removed 5 bases from V and 3 bases from J; the gene matches leave 6 bases unexplained. The data also belong to a second study, concerning regulatory T cells. The second study's paper adds: For the multiplex PCR, 52 forward TRBV primers and 13 reverse TRBJ primers were used, and amplification bias was corrected with both assay-based and computational methods. Repertoires from patients had restricted unique TRB V-J pairs and skewed V and J gene usage, with the strongest effect in regulatory T cells. T-cell receptor beta repertoires of sorted regulatory, conventional CD4+ and CD8+ T cells were compared between CD3G-deficient patients and healthy controls. Ficoll density separation was used to isolate peripheral blood mononuclear cells. A FACSAria cell sorter was used to isolate CD3+ CD8+ CD4- T cells. Rearranged TRB loci were amplified from genomic DNA by multiplex PCR within the immunoSEQ assay. An Illumina HiSeq platform was used to sequence the TRB amplicons. Custom algorithms error-filtered the raw sequences and aligned them to reference gene sequences, after which the immunoSEQ online tools were used for analysis. The frequencies of productive and nonproductive TRB rearrangements were evaluated among unique sequences as well as among total sequences. Groups were compared by t tests, Mann-Whitney tests or two-way ANOVA performed in Prism software.

The chain joins TRBV30 to TRBJ2-1, with 8 middle bases fitting TRBD1. Sequenced material: CD8+ T cells sorted from blood. The TCR originated in a human donor in good health. In nucleotide form, the sequence is TGTGCCTGGCTGGGACAGGACCTCTACAATGAGCAGTTCTTC. Its translation reads: CAWLGQDLYNEQFF.